This TCR beta chain was captured by sequencing in a study of blood T cell repertoires in COVID-19. Study in general: From the United States, Italy and Spain came samples of acute and convalescent COVID-19. The analysed material was cDNA or gDNA that came from T cells, B-cell-depleted T cells, or PBMCs.

The data were produced by immunoSEQ multiplex PCR, yet TCRdb's version contains in-frame clones alone and is incomplete. The sample has about 120,000 clones, approximately 71% seen once. Germline V gives CDR1 SGHDT, CDR2 YYEEEE. J gave up 3 bases and V 8 bases, and 6 bases lay outside the gene matches. The CDR3 has 13 residues. The table lists this clone with many counts. This clonotype was sampled from a human donor in a cohort sampled during active COVID-19. J is TRBJ2-7 and V is TRBV5-6; 9 bases agree with TRBD2. What was sequenced was peripheral blood. CDR3 bases: TGTGCCAGTTCTAGCGGGACCCTCTACGAGCAGTACTTC. Its protein is CASSSGTLYEQYF.